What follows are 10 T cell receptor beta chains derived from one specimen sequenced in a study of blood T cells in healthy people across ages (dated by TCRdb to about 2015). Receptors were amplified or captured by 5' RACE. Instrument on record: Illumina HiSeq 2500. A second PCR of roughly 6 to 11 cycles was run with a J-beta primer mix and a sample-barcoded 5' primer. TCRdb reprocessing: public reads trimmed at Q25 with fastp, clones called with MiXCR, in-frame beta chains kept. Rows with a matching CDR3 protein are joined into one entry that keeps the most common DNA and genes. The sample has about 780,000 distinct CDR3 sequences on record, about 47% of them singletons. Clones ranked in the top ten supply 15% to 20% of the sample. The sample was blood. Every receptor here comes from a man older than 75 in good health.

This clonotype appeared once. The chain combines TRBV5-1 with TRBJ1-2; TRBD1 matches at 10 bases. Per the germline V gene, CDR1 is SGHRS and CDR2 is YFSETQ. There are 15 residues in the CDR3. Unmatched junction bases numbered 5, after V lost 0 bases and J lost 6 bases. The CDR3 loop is CASSLAVGQGHGYTF. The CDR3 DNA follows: TGCGCCAGCAGCTTGGCCGTGGGACAGGGGCATGGCTACACCTTC.

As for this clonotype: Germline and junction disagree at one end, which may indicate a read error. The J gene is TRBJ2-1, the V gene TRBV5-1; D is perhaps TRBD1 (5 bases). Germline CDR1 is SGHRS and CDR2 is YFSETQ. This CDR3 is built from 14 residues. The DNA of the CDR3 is TGCTCCAGCAGGAACGAAGGGGCCAACAATGAGCAGTTCTTC. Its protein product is CSSRNEGANNEQFF. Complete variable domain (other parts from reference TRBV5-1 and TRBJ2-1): KAGVTQTPRYLIKTRGQQVTLSCSPISGHRSVSWYQQTPGQGLQFLFEYFSETQRNKGNFPGRFSGRQFSNSRSEMNVSTLELGDSALYLCSSRNEGANNEQFFGPGTRLTVL.

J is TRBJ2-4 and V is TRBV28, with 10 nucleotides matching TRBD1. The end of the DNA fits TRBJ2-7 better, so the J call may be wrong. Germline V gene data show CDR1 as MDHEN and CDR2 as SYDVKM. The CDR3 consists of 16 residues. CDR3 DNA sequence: TGTGCCAGCAGTTCCCATGGGGGACAGGGGATCCGCGAGCAGTACTTC. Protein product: CASSSHGGQGIREQYF.

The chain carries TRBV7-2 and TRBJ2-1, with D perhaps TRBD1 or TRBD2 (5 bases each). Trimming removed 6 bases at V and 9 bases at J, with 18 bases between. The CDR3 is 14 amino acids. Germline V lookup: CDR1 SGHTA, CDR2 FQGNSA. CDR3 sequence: CASSPKGLAIEQFF. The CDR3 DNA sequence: TGTGCCAGCAGTCCTAAGGGGCTAGCTATTGAGCAGTTCTTC. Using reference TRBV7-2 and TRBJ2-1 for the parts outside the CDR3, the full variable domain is GAGVSQSPSNKVTEKGKDVELRCDPISGHTALYWYRQSLGQGLEFLIYFQGNSAPDKSGLPSDRFSAERTGGSVSTLTIQRTQQEDSAVYLCASSPKGLAIEQFFGPGTRLTVL.

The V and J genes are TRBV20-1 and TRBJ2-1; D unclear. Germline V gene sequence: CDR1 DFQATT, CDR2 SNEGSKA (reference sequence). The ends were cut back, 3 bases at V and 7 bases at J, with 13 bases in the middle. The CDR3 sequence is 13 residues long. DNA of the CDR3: TGCAGTGCTAGGAAGCCAATGGGGAATGAGCAGTTCTTC. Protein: CSARKPMGNEQFF.

CDR3: CASSLDWQGPDTQYF. CDR3 DNA sequence: TGTGCCAGCAGTTTAGATTGGCAGGGGCCGGATACGCAGTATTTT. The chain carries TRBV28 and TRBJ2-3; D is perhaps TRBD1 (6 bases). There are 15 residues in the CDR3. Germline V gene data show CDR1 as MDHEN and CDR2 as SYDVKM. V dropped 2 bases and J dropped 6 bases, with 15 bases sitting between them.

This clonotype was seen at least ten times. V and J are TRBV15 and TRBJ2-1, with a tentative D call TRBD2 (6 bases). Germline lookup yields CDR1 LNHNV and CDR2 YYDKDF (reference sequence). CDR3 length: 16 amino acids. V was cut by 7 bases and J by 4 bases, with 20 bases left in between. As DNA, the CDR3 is TGTGCCACCACCAACTGGAGGGGAATCGTATACAATGAGCAGTTCTTC. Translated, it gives CATTNWRGIVYNEQFF.

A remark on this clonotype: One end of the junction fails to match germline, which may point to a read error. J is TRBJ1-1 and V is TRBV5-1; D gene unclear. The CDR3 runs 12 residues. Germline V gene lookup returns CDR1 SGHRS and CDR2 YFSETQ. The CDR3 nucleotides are TGTGCCAGCAGTTTAGTGGACACTGAAGCTTTCTTT. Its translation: CASSLVDTEAFF.

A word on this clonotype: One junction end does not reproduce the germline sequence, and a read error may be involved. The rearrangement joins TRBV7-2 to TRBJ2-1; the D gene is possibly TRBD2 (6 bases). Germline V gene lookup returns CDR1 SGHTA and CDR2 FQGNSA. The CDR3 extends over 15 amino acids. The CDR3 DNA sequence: TGTGCCAGCGGCTTAGCGTTGGGAGGAGCCAATGAGCAGTTCTTC. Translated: CASGLALGGANEQFF.

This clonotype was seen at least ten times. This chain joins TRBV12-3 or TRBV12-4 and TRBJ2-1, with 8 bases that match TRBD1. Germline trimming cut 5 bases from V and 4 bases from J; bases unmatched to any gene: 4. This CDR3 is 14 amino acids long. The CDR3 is CASSTGQEYNEQFF. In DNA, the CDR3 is TGTGCCAGCAGTACGGGACAGGAGTACAATGAGCAGTTCTTC.